This is a list of T cell receptor beta chains from one sample in a study of blood T cell repertoires in COVID-19. Method: immunoSEQ multiplex PCR; TCRdb's copy keeps in-frame clones and lacks some. The sample comprises a few hundred thousand clones, around 91% of which are singletons, and about 9.9% rests with the top ten. The sample was PBMCs or T cells enriched from blood (not recorded which). Receptor source: a woman aged 40 to 55 who had recovered from COVID-19. The CDR3 runs from the conserved cysteine through the conserved F or W. The order of the fields is V gene, J gene, clone size, D gene, CDR3 DNA, CDR3 protein. D genes are given only for firm matches. Expanded clones get a size class; other rows say once, few or many, or leave the size out.

V: TRBV7-2
J: TRBJ1-3
size: -
D: TRBD1
DNA: TGTGCCAGCAGCTTAGGACAGGGCTTCACTGGAAACACCATATATTTT
CDR3: CASSLGQGFTGNTIYF

V: TRBV12-3/TRBV12-4
J: TRBJ1-3
size: -
D: -
DNA: TGTGCCAGCACCCTAGGTTTGGACACCATATATTTT
CDR3: CASTLGLDTIYF

V: TRBV11-3
J: TRBJ2-7
size: -
D: TRBD2
DNA: TGTGCCAGCAGCTTAGGCCTAGCGGCCTACGAGCAGTACTTC
CDR3: CASSLGLAAYEQYF

V: TRBV4-2
J: TRBJ2-5
size: -
D: -
DNA: TGTGCCAGCAGCCCGGGGACCCAGTACTTC
CDR3: CASSPGTQYF

V: TRBV10-3
J: TRBJ2-7
size: once
D: -
DNA: TGTGCCATCCAACAGCGGCTTAGCTCCTACGAGCAGTACTTC
CDR3: CAIQQRLSSYEQYF

V: TRBV13
J: TRBJ1-2
size: -
D: TRBD1
DNA: TGTGCCAGCAGCCCCAGGGGGCTCGAAGGCTACACCTTC
CDR3: CASSPRGLEGYTF

V: TRBV29-1
J: TRBJ1-2
size: -
D: -
DNA: TGCAGCGTTGGTGCCGGGTCCTCCTATGGCTACACCTTC
CDR3: CSVGAGSSYGYTF

V: TRBV9
J: TRBJ1-4
size: -
D: TRBD1
DNA: TGTGCCAGCAGCGTGTCCACAGGGGGTTCCGCAACTAATGAAAAACTGTTTTTT
CDR3: CASSVSTGGSATNEKLFF

V: TRBV18
J: TRBJ2-1
size: -
D: -
DNA: TGTGCCAGCTCAGAGGCGGCGGGCTCCTACAATGAGCAGTTCTTC
CDR3: CASSEAAGSYNEQFF

V: TRBV24-1
J: TRBJ1-3
size: -
D: -
DNA: TGTGCCACCAGTGCCGGGGGATCTGGAAACACCATATATTTT
CDR3: CATSAGGSGNTIYF

V: TRBV18
J: TRBJ1-2
size: once
D: -
DNA: TGTGCCAGCTCAACGCGCTATGGCTACACCTTC
CDR3: CASSTRYGYTF